This TCR beta chain originates from a study of Graves' ophthalmopathy and Graves' hyperthyroidism. The J segment lost 4 bases and the V segment lost 5 bases, leaving 11 bases of the junction unmatched. The CDR3 contains 18 residues. Germline assignment: CDR1 SEHNR and CDR2 FQNEAQ (reference sequence). Ten or more counts support this clonotype. For repertoire sequencing, the TCR beta CDR3 regions were amplified from RNA transcripts. An opening RT-PCR round employed HTBI primers and preceded a second-round multiplex PCR. TCRdb passed the multiplex PCR reads through MiXCR, listing each CDR3 protein once. Seen here are approximately 700,000 distinct CDR3 sequences, roughly 41% observed once, and the top ten hold more than 2.5%.

Sequencing input: peripheral blood. J is TRBJ2-6 and V is TRBV7-9; the match to TRBD2 covers 10 bases. The sequence came from an adult man with Graves' ophthalmopathy. CDR3 residues: CASSLQAGGAKGANVLTF. The CDR3 nucleotides are TGTGCCAGCAGCCTCCAAGCGGGAGGGGCGAAGGGGGCCAACGTCCTGACTTTC.